These T cell receptor beta chains were read from a single sample in a study of CD8+ T cells in alopecia areata. The table came from immunoSEQ multiplex PCR; TCRdb's copy has only in-frame clones and leaves some out. Altogether about 190,000 clones are present, 50% to 60% being singletons, with the ten largest covering roughly 0.67%. Sequenced here: CD4+ T cells sorted from blood, sampled at week 4, from a patient treated with tofacitinib. These receptor sequences come from a human donor with alopecia areata. Each CDR3 is given with its conserved first and last residue.

j_call | v_call | cdr3_aa
TRBJ1-5 | TRBV7-2 | CASSSSIIWQPQHF
TRBJ1-1 | TRBV11-2 | CASSLISVREAFF
TRBJ2-1 | TRBV20-1 | CSASGTSTGIF
TRBJ2-1 | TRBV19 | CASSTGTGAGDEQFF
TRBJ2-4 | TRBV29-1 | CSVQILAKNIQYF
TRBJ2-5 | TRBV7-9 | CASSQPGLAATQYF
TRBJ1-1 | TRBV6-5 | CASSYSGIMNTEAFF
TRBJ1-1 | TRBV5-1 | CASSMGQGTEAFF
TRBJ2-2 | TRBV19 | CASSIAGGNGELFF
TRBJ2-4 | TRBV6-5 | CASRKTGKNIQYF
TRBJ2-2 | TRBV4-2 | CASSQDLGQLFF
TRBJ2-2 | TRBV27 | CASSLWSSGSGNTGELFF
TRBJ2-5 | TRBV5-4 | CASSLAGPGETQYF
TRBJ2-1 | TRBV7-3 | CASSLLAGFNNEQFF
TRBJ1-5 | TRBV4-1 | CASSQEGVGGNQPQHF
TRBJ1-1 | TRBV9 | CASSVAIRDTEAFF
TRBJ2-3 | TRBV10-3 | CAIGGNADTQYF
TRBJ2-4 | TRBV29-1 | CSVGQAGGDIQYF
TRBJ1-5 | TRBV2 | CASSEHNSNQPQHF
TRBJ1-3 | TRBV10-2 | CASIGGQGAGGNTIYF
TRBJ1-1 | TRBV30 | CAWSVSSDTEAFF
TRBJ2-7 | TRBV30 | CAWSASLAGGSEQYF
TRBJ2-1 | TRBV30 | CAWSPLAEGGNEQFF
TRBJ1-2 | TRBV6-5 | CASSYSGIRVGYTF
TRBJ1-5 | TRBV29-1 | CSVGQDNQPQHF
TRBJ1-3 | TRBV7-8 | CASSGNRGGNTIYF
TRBJ2-1 | TRBV18 | CASSPGETVQFF
TRBJ2-7 | TRBV5-6 | CASSKNIPSFPLYEQYF
TRBJ2-1 | TRBV2 | CASSRARVNEQFF
TRBJ2-1 | TRBV15 | CATMASGINNEQFF
TRBJ1-2 | TRBV5-6 | CASSLEGGAMEGYTF
TRBJ2-3 | TRBV27 | CASSSWRRDSTDTQYF
TRBJ1-1 | TRBV25-1 | CASRPTTRATEAFF
TRBJ1-5 | TRBV30 | CAWSQGVSQPQHF
TRBJ1-2 | TRBV28 | CASSLDARGAYGYTF
TRBJ1-2 | TRBV23-1 | CASSQPAEGTSYGYTF
TRBJ2-2 | TRBV11-2 | CASSSRLTGELFF
TRBJ1-2 | TRBV18 | CASSPYGDRDRYGYTF
TRBJ1-4 | TRBV30 | CAWSPGQGATNEKLFF
TRBJ2-7 | TRBV4-1 | CASSQEELGSEQYF
TRBJ2-1 | TRBV2 | CASRVRTGAHNEQFF
TRBJ2-7 | TRBV20-1 | CQTSGRYEQYF
TRBJ1-5 | TRBV29-1 | CSHWTGGADNQPQHF
TRBJ1-2 | TRBV4-1 | CASSQDEGDRDTF
TRBJ1-1 | TRBV7-9 | CASSFFQNTEAFF
TRBJ1-2 | TRBV29-1 | CSVVIDRDGYTF
TRBJ2-2 | TRBV7-6 | CASGPRGLAGVKTGELFF
TRBJ2-1 | TRBV2 | CAVAGTGAANEQFF
TRBJ2-3 | TRBV6-5 | CASRSSTDTQYF
TRBJ2-2 | TRBV30 | CAWGQGALPGELFF
TRBJ2-5 | TRBV11-2 | CASSQGSVSQETQYF